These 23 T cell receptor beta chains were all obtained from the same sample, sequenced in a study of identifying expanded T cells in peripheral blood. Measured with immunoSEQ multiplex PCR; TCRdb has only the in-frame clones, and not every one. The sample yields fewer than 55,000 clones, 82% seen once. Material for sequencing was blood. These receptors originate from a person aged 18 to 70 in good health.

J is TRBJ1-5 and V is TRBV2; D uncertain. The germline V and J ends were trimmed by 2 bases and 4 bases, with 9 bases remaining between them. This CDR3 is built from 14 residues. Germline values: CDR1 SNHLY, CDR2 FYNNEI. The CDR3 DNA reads TGTGCCAGCAGTGAATGGCGCTTAAATCAGCCCCAGCATTTT. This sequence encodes CASSEWRLNQPQHF.

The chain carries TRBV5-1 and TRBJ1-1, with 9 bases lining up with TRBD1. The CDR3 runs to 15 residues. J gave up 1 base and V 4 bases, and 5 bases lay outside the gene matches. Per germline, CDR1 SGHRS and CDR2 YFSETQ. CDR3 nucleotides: TGCGCCAGCAGCCTAATACAGGGGGCGAACACTGAAGCTTTCTTT. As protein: CASSLIQGANTEAFF.

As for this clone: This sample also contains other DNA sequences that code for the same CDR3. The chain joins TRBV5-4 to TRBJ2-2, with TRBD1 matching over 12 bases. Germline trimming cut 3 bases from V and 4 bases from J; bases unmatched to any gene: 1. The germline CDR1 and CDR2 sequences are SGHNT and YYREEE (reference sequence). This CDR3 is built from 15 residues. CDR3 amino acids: CASSWDRGRTGELFF. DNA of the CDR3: TGTGCCAGCAGCTGGGACAGGGGGCGCACCGGGGAGCTGTTTTTT.

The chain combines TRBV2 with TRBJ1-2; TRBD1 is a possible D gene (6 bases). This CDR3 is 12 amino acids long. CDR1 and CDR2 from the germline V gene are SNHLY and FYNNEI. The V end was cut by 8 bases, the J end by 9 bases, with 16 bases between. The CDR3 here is CASWGAGDSYTF. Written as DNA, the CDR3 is TGTGCCAGCTGGGGGGCCGGGGACAGCTACACCTTC. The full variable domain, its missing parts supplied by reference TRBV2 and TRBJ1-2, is EPEVTQTPSHQVTQMGQEVILRCVPISNHLYFYWYRQILGQKVEFLVSFYNNEISEKSEIFDDQFSVERPDGSNFTLKIRSTKLEDSAMYFCASWGAGDSYTFGSGTRLTVV.

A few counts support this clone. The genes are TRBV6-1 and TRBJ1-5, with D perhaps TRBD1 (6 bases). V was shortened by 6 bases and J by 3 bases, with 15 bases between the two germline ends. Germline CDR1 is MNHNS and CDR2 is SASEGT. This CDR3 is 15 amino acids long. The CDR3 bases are TGTGCCAGCAGGCCTATCGGGACAAACAATCAGCCCCAGCATTTT. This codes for CASRPIGTNNQPQHF.

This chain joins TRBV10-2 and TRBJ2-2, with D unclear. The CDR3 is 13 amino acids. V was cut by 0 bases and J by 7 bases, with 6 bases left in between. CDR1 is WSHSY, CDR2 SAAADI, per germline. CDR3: CASSESDGGELFF. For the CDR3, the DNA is TGCGCCAGCAGTGAGTCCGACGGCGGGGAGCTGTTTTTT.

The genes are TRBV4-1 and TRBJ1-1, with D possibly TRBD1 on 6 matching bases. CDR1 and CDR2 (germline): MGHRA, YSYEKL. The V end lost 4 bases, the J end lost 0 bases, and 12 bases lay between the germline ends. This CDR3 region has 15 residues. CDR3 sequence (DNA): TGCGCCAGCAGCCCCCGGACAGTCTTGAACACTGAAGCTTTCTTT. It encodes CASSPRTVLNTEAFF.

CDR3 DNA sequence: TGCAGCGTTGGACTAGCGGGAGGAAATGAGCAGTTCTTC. Amino acids: CSVGLAGGNEQFF. The rearrangement uses TRBV29-1 and TRBJ2-1, with 13 positions matching TRBD2. Trimming at V came to 4 bases and at J to 7 bases, leaving 1 base not matched to a gene. The CDR3 has 13 amino acids. Looked up from germline, CDR1 is SQVTM and CDR2 is ANQGSEA.

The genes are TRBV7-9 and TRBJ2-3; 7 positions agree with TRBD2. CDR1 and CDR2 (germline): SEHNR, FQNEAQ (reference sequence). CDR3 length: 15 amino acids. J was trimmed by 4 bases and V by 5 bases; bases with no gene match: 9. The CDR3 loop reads CASSPHGGGADTQYF. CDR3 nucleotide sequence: TGTGCCAGCAGCCCTCACGGGGGAGGGGCAGATACGCAGTATTTT. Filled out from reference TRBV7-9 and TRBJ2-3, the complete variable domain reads DTGVSQNPRHKITKRGQNVTFRCDPISEHNRLYWYRQTLGQGPEFLTYFQNEAQLEKSRLLSDRFSAERPKGSFSTLEIQRTEQGDSAMYLCASSPHGGGADTQYFGPGTRLTVL.

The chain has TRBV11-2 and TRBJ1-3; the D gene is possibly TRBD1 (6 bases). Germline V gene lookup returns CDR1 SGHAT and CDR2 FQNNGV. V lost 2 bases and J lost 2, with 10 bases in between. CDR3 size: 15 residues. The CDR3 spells CASSLMNRAGNTIYF. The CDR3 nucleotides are TGTGCCAGCAGCTTAATGAACAGGGCTGGAAACACCATATATTTT.

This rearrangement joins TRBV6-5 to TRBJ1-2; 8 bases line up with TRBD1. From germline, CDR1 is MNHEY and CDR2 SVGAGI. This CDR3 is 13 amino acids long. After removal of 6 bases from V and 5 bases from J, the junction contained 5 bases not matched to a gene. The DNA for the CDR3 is TGTGCCAGCAGGCCAACAGGGGGATATGGCTACACCTTC. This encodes CASRPTGGYGYTF.

The chain's CDR3 is CASRLDRNTEAFF. CDR3 sequence (DNA): TGCGCCAGCAGACTGGACAGGAACACTGAAGCTTTCTTT. The chain joins TRBV10-1 to TRBJ1-1, with a tentative D call TRBD1 (6 bases). Deletions cut 6 bases from V and 1 base from J, with 9 bases between. This CDR3 is built from 13 residues. CDR1 and CDR2 (germline): WNHNN, SYGVQD (reference sequence).

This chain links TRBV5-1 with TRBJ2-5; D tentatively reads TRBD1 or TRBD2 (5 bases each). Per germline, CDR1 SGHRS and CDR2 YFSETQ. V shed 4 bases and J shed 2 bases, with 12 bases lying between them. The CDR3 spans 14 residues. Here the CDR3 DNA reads TGCGCCAGCAGCCCATGGGGACCTCAAGAGACCCAGTACTTC. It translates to CASSPWGPQETQYF.

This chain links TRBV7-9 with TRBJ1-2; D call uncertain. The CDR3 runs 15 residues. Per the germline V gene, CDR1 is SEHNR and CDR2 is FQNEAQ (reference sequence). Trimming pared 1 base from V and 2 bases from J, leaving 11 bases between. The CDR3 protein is CASSLGIGSNYGYTF. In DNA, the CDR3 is TGTGCCAGCAGCTTAGGTATTGGCAGCAACTATGGCTACACCTTC.

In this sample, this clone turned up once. This CDR3 is CASSGFFVGANTEAFF. The CDR3 DNA follows: TGTGCCAGCAGTGGGTTTTTTGTGGGGGCGAACACTGAAGCTTTCTTT. The chain uses TRBV25-1 and TRBJ1-1; D perhaps matches TRBD1 (6 bases). Germline V gene sequence: CDR1 MGHDK, CDR2 SYGVNS. This CDR3 contains 16 residues. The V end was cut by 4 bases, the J end by 1 base, with 16 bases between.

The CDR3 region has the DNA TGTGCCAGCAGGGTCCGGGACTACACAGATACGCAGTATTTT. Translating it yields CASRVRDYTDTQYF. V is TRBV2 and J is TRBJ2-3; TRBD2 agrees at 7 bases. The length of the CDR3 is 14 residues. The V gene end was trimmed by 6 bases and the J gene end by 2 bases; junction bases not matched to a gene: 5. The germline V gene encodes CDR1 SNHLY and CDR2 FYNNEI.

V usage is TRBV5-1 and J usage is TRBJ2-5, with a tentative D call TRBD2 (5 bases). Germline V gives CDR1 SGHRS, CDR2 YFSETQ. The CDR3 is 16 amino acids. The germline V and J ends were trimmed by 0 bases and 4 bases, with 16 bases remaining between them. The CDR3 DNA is TGCGCCAGCAGCTTGGAAAGAGGAGGAAGCGCAGAGACCCAGTACTTC. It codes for CASSLERGGSAETQYF.

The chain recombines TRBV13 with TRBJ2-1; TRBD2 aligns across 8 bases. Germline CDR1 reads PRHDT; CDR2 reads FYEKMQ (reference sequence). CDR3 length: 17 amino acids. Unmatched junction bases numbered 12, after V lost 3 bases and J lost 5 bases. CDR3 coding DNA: TGTGCCAGCAGCTTTGCGAGTGCGGGAGGCCTGAACAATGAGCAGTTCTTC. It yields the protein CASSFASAGGLNNEQFF.

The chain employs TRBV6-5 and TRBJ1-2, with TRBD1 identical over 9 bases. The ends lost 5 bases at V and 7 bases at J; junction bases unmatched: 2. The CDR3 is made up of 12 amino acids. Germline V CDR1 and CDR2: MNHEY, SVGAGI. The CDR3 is CASSGTGPGYTF. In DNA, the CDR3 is TGTGCCAGCAGTGGGACAGGGCCTGGCTACACCTTC.

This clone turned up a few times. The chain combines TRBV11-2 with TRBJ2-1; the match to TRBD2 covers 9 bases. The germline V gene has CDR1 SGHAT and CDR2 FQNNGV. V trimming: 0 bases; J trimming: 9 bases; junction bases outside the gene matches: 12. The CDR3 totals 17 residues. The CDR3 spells CASSLEGTSSGISEQFF. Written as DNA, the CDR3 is TGTGCCAGCAGCTTAGAGGGGACATCTAGCGGGATCAGTGAGCAGTTCTTC.

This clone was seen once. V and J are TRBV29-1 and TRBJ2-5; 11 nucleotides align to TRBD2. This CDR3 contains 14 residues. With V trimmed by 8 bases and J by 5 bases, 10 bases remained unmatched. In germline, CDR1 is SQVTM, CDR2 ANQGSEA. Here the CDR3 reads CSSFVAGGLETQYF. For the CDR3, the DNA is TGCAGCTCCTTCGTAGCGGGAGGGTTGGAGACCCAGTACTTC.

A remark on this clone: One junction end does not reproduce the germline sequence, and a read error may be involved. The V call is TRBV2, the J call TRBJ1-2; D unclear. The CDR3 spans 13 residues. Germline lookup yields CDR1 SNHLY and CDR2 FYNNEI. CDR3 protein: CASIEPNENGYTF. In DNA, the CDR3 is TGTGCCAGCATTGAACCCAATGAAAATGGCTACACCTTC.

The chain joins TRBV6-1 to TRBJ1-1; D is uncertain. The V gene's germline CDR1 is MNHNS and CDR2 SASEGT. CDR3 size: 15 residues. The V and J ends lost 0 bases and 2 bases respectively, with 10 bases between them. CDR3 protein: CASSEAGPENTEAFF. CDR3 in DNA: TGTGCCAGCAGTGAAGCCGGGCCGGAAAACACTGAAGCTTTCTTT.